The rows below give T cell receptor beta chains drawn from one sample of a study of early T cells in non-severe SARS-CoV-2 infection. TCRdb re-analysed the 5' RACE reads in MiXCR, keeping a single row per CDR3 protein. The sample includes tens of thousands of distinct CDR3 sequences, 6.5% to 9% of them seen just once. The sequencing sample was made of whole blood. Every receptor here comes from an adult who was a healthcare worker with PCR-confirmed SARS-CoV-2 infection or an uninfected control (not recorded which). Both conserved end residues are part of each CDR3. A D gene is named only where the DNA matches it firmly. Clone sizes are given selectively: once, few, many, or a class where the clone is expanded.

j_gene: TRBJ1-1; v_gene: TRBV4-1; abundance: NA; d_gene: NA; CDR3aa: CASSQGSLNTEAFF; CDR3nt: TGCGCCAGCAGCCAAGGTAGCCTGAACACTGAAGCTTTCTTT
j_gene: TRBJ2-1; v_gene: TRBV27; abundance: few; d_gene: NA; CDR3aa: CASSLGGAPHEQFF; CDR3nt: TGTGCCAGCAGTTTAGGGGGGGCCCCGCATGAGCAGTTCTTC
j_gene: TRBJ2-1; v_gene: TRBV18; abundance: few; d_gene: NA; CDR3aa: CASSPVDNYNEQFF; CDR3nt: TGTGCCAGCTCACCGGTTGATAATTACAATGAGCAGTTCTTC
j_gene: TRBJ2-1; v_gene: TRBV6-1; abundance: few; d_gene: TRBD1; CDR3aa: CASRRQGSYNEQFF; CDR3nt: TGTGCCAGCAGGAGACAGGGGTCCTACAATGAGCAGTTCTTC
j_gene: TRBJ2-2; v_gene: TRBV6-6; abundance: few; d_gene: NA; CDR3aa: CASSSGVSTGELFF; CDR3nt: TGTGCCAGCAGTTCAGGGGTTAGCACCGGGGAGCTGTTTTTT
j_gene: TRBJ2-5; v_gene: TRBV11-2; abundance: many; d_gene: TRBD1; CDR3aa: CASSTRRQGQETQYF; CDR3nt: TGTGCCAGCAGCACCCGACGACAGGGGCAAGAGACCCAGTACTTC
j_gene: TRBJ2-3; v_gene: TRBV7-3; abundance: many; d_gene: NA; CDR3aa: CASSFADTQYF; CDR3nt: TGTGCCAGCAGCTTCGCAGATACGCAGTATTTT
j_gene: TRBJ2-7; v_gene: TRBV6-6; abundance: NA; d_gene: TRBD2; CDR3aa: CASSSGGYEQYF; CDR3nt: TGTGCCAGCAGTTCGGGAGGGTACGAGCAGTACTTC
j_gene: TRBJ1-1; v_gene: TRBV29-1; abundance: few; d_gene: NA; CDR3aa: CSVGPGHTEAFF; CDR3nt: TGCAGCGTGGGTCCTGGACACACTGAAGCTTTCTTT
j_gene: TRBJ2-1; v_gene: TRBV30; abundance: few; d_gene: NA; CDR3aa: CATRELNEQFF; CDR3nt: TGTGCCACTCGGGAACTGAATGAGCAGTTCTTC
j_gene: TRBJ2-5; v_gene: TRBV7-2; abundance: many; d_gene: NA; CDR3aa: CASSLALRETQYF; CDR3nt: TGTGCCAGCAGCTTAGCGTTAAGAGAGACCCAGTACTTC
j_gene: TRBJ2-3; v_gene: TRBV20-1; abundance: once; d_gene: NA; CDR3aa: CSASRVLDTQYF; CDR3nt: TGCAGTGCTAGTAGGGTACTAGATACGCAGTATTTT
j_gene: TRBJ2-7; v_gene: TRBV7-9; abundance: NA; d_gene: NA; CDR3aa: CASSQSSGPTYEQYF; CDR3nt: TGTGCCAGCAGCCAAAGCTCCGGGCCGACCTACGAGCAGTACTTC
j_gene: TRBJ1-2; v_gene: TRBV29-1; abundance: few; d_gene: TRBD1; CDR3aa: CSVGDRSYGYTF; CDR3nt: TGCAGCGTGGGGGACAGGAGCTATGGCTACACCTTC
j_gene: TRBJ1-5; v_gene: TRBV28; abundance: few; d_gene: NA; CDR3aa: CASSPGQRPQHF; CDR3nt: TGTGCCAGCAGTCCTGGACAGCGGCCCCAGCATTTT
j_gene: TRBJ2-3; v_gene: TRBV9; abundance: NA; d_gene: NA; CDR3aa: CASSALRARPTDTQYF; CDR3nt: TGTGCCAGCAGCGCACTCCGGGCCAGGCCCACAGATACGCAGTATTTT
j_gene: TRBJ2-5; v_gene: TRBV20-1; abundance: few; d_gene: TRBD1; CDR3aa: CSARDPDRGVLETQYF; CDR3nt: TGCAGTGCTAGAGACCCAGACAGGGGTGTTTTAGAGACCCAGTACTTC
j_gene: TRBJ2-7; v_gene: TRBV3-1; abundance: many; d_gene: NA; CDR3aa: CASSQVGGLGSYEQYF; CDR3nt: TGTGCCAGCAGCCAAGTAGGTGGACTTGGCTCCTACGAGCAGTACTTC
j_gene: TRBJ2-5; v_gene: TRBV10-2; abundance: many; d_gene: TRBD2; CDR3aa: CASSPGLADQETQYF; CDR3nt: TGCGCCAGCAGCCCGGGACTAGCGGACCAAGAGACCCAGTACTTC
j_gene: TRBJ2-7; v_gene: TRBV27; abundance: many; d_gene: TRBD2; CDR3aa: CASSPGTSGAYEQYF; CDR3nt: TGTGCCAGCAGTCCCGGGACTAGCGGGGCCTACGAGCAGTACTTC
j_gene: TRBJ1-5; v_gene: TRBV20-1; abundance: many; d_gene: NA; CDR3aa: CSARDPWGEGYSNQPQHF; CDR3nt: TGCAGTGCTAGAGATCCTTGGGGAGAGGGCTATAGCAATCAGCCCCAGCATTTT
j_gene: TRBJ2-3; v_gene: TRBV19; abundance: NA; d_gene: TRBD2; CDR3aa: CASSTPLAGESDTQYF; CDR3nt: TGTGCCAGTAGTACTCCGTTAGCGGGAGAGTCAGATACGCAGTATTTT
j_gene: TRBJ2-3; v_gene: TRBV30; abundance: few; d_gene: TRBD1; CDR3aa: CAWSFSEVGGFTDTQYF; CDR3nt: TGTGCCTGGAGTTTCTCCGAAGTAGGGGGCTTCACAGATACGCAGTATTTT
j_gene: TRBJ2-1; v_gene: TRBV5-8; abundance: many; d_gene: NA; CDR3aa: CASSQLGQYGEQFF; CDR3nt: TGTGCCAGCAGTCAGTTAGGCCAATATGGTGAGCAGTTCTTC
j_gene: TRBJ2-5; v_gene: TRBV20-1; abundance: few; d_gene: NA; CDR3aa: CSATLGSEETQYF; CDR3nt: TGCAGTGCTACACTAGGATCCGAAGAGACCCAGTACTTC
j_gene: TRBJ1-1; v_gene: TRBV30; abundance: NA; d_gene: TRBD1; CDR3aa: CAWSVRDRRNTEAFF; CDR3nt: TGTGCCTGGAGTGTACGGGACAGAAGGAACACTGAAGCTTTCTTT
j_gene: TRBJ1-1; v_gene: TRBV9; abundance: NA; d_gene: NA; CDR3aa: CASSARDRTEAFF; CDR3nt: TGTGCCAGCAGCGCCAGGGATCGCACTGAAGCTTTCTTT
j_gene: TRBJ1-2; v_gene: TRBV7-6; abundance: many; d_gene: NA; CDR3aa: CASSSRTENYGYTF; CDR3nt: TGTGCCAGCAGCTCCCGGACAGAGAACTATGGCTACACCTTC
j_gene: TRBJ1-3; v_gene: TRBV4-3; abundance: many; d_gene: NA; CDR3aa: CASSQVYGDTIYF; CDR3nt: TGCGCCAGCAGCCAAGTTTACGGGGACACCATATATTTT
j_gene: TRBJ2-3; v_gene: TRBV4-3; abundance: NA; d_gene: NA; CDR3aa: CASSKDFTDTQYF; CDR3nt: TGCGCCAGCAGCAAGGACTTCACAGATACGCAGTATTTT
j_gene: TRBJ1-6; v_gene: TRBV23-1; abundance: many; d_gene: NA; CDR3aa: CASSLSYTGSSYNSPLHF; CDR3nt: TGCGCCAGCAGTCTATCTTATACAGGGAGCTCCTATAATTCACCCCTCCACTTT
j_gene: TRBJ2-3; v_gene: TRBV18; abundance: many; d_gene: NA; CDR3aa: CASSPRAARSTDTQYF; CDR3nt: TGTGCCAGCTCACCACGGGCAGCTCGGAGCACAGATACGCAGTATTTT
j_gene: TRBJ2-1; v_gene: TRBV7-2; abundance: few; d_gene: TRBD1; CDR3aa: CASSKGGTGGNEQFF; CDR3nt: TGTGCCAGCAGCAAAGGTGGGACAGGGGGCAATGAGCAGTTCTTC
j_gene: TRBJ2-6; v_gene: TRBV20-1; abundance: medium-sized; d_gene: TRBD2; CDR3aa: CSASTSAGGSSSGANVLTF; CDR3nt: TGCAGTGCTAGTACATCGGCGGGGGGCTCGAGCTCTGGGGCCAACGTCCTGACTTTC
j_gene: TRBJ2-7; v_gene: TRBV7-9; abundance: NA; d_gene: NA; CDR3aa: CASSQDSTYEQYF; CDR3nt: TGTGCCAGCAGCCAGGACAGTACCTACGAGCAGTACTTC